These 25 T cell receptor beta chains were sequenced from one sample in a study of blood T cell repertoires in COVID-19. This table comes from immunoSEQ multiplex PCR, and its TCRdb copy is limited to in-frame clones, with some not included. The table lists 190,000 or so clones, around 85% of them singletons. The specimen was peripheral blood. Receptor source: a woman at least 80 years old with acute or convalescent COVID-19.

CDR3 region: CASSKSPGQGAERGGLDTQYF. The CDR3, as DNA: TGTGCCAGCAGCAAAAGTCCGGGACAGGGGGCCGAGCGAGGGGGCCTAGATACGCAGTATTTT. The chain links TRBV9 to TRBJ2-3; 12 positions agree with TRBD1. CDR1 and CDR2 (germline): SGDLS, YYNGEE. V gave up 4 bases and J gave up 5 bases; unmatched junction bases: 23. The CDR3 has 21 residues.

CDR3 DNA: TGTGCCAGCAGCCCCGGACAGACCGATCAGCCCCAGCATTTT. It yields the protein CASSPGQTDQPQHF. The chain uses TRBV5-4 and TRBJ1-5, with TRBD1 as a possible D gene (6 bases). Germline CDR1 and CDR2: SGHNT and YYREEE (reference sequence). V was trimmed by 4 bases and J by 5 bases, leaving 13 bases between them. This CDR3 has 14 residues.

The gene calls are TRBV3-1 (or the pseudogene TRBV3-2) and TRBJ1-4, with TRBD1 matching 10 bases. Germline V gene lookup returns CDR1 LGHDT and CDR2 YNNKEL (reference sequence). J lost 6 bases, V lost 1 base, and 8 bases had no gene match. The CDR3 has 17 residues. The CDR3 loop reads CASSQALGQGDHEKLFF. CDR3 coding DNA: TGTGCCAGCAGCCAAGCCCTCGGACAGGGGGATCATGAAAAACTGTTTTTT.

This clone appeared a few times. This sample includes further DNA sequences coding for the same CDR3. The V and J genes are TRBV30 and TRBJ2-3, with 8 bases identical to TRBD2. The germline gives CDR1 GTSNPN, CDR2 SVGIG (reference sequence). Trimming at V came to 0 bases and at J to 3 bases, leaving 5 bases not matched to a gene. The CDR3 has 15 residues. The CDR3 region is CAWSVGAGDTDTQYF. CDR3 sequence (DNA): TGTGCCTGGAGTGTTGGAGCGGGAGATACAGATACGCAGTATTTT.

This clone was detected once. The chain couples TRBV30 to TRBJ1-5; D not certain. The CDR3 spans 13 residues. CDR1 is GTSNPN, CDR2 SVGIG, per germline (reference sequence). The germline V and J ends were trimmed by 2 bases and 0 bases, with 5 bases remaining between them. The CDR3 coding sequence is TGTGCCTGGAGTAGAGATAGCAATCAGCCCCAGCATTTT. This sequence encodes CAWSRDSNQPQHF. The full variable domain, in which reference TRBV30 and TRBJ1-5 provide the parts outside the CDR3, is SQTIHQWPATLVQPVGSPLSLECTVEGTSNPNLYWYRQAAGRGLQLLFYSVGIGQISSEVPQNLSASRPQDRQFILSSKKLLLSDSGFYLCAWSRDSNQPQHFGDGTRLSIL.

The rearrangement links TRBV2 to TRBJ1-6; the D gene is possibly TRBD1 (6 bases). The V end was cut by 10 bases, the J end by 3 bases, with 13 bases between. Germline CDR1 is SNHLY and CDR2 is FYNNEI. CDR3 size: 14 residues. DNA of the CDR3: TGTGCCACCCTACAGGGAAACTATAATTCACCCCTCCACTTT. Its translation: CATLQGNYNSPLHF.

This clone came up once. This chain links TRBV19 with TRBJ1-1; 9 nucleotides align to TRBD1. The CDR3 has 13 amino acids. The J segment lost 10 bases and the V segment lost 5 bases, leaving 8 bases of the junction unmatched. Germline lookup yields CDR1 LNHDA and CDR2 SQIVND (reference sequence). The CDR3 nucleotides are TGTGCCAGTAGTCTCCCTTGGGGACAGGGAGCTTTCTTT. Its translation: CASSLPWGQGAFF. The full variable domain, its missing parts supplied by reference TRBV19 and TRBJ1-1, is DGGITQSPKYLFRKEGQNVTLSCEQNLNHDAMYWYRQDPGQGLRLIYYSQIVNDFQKGDIAEGYSVSREKKESFPLTVTSAQKNPTAFYLCASSLPWGQGAFFGQGTRLTVV.

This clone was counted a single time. CDR3 in amino acids: CASSYGQKPSSGEAFF. The CDR3, as DNA: TGTGCCAGCAGTTACGGACAGAAGCCTTCCTCGGGTGAAGCTTTCTTT. The chain joins TRBV6-6 to TRBJ1-1; maybe TRBD1 (6 bases). V dropped 2 bases and J dropped 7 bases, with 20 bases sitting between them. There are 16 residues in the CDR3. Germline V gene lookup returns CDR1 MNHNY and CDR2 SVGAGI (reference sequence).

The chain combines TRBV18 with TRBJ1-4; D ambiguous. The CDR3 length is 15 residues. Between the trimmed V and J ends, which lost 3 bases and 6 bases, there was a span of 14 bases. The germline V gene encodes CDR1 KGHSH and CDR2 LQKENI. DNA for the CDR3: TGTGCCAGCTCACCGGGAGCCCAGGCTGATGAAAAACTGTTTTTT. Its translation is CASSPGAQADEKLFF.

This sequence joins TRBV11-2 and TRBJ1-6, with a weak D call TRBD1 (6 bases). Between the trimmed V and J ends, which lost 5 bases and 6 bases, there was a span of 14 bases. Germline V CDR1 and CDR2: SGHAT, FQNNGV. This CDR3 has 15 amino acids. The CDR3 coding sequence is TGTGCCAGCAGCATCAGACAGGTTTCTAATTCACCCCTCCACTTT. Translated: CASSIRQVSNSPLHF. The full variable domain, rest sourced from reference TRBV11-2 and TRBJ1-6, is EAGVAQSPRYKIIEKRQSVAFWCNPISGHATLYWYQQILGQGPKLLIQFQNNGVVDDSQLPKDRFSAERLKGVDSTLKIQPAKLEDSAVYLCASSIRQVSNSPLHFGNGTRLTVT.

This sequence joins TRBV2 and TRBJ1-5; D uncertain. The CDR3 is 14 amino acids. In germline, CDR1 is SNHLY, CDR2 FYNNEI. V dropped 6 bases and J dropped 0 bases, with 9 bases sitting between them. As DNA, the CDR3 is TGTGCCAGCAGGGTACAGAATAGCAATCAGCCCCAGCATTTT. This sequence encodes CASRVQNSNQPQHF.

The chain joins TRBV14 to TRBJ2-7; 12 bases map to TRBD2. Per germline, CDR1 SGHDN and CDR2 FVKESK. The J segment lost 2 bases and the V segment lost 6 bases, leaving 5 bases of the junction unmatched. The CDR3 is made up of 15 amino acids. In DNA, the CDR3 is TGTGCCAGCAGTTCTCTAGCGGGGGGGCCCTACGAGCAGTACTTC. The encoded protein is CASSSLAGGPYEQYF.

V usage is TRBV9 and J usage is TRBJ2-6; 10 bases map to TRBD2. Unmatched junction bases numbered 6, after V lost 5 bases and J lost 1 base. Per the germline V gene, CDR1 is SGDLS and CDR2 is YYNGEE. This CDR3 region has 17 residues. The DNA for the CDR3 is TGTGCCAGCAGTCTCGGACTAGCGGTTTCTGGGGCCAACGTCCTGACTTTC. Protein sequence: CASSLGLAVSGANVLTF.

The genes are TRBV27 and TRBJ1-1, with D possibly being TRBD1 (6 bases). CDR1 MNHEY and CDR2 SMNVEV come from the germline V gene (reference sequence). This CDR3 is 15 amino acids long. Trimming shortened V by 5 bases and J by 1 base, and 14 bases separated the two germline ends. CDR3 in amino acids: CASSLNRVWNTEAFF. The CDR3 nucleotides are TGTGCCAGCAGTCTAAACAGGGTCTGGAACACTGAAGCTTTCTTT.

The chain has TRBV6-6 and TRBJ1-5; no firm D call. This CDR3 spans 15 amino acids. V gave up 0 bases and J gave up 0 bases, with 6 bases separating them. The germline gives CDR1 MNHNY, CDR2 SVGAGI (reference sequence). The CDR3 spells CASSYSGDSNQPQHF. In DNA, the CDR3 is TGTGCCAGCAGTTACTCTGGAGATAGCAATCAGCCCCAGCATTTT.

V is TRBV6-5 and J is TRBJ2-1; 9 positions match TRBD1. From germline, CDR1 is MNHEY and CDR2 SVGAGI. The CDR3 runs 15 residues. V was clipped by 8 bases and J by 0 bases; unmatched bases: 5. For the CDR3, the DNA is TGTGCCAGCCTCGGACAGGGGTTCTCCTACAATGAGCAGTTCTTC. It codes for CASLGQGFSYNEQFF.

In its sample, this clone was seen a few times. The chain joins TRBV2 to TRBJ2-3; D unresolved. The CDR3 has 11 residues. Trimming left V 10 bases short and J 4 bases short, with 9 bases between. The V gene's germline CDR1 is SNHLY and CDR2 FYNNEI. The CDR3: CATSEADTQYF. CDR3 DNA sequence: TGTGCCACGTCAGAAGCAGATACGCAGTATTTT.

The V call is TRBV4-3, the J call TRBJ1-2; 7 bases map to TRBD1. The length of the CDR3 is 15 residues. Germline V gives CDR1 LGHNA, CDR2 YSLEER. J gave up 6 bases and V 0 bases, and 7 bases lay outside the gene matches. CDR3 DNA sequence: TGCGCCAGCAGCCAAGATCCAGGACAGGACAATGGCTACACCTTC. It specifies CASSQDPGQDNGYTF.

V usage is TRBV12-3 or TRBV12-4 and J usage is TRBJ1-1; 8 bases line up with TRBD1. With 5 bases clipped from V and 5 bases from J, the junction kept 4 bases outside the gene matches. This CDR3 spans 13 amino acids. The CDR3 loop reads CASSTRQGTEAFF. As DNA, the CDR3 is TGTGCCAGCAGTACCCGACAGGGGACTGAAGCTTTCTTT.

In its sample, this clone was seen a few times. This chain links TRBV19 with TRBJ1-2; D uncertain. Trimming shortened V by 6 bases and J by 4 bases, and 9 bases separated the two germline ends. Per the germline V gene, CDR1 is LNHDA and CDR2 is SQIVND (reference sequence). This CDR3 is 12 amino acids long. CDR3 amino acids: CASSQAGYGYTF. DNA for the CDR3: TGTGCCAGTAGCCAGGCCGGCTATGGCTACACCTTC.

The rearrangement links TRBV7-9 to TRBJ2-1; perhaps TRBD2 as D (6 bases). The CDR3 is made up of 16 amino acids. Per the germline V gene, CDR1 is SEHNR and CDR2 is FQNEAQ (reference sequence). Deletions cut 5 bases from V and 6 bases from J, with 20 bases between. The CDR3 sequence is CASSPGGLIGANEQFF. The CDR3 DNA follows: TGTGCCAGCAGCCCCGGGGGACTTATTGGAGCCAATGAGCAGTTCTTC.

The CDR3, as DNA: TGCGCCAGCAGCCATGACAGGGAGACTGAAGCTTTCTTT. Translated: CASSHDRETEAFF. The genes are TRBV5-1 and TRBJ1-1; 7 positions agree with TRBD1. The CDR3 consists of 13 residues. Germline-derived CDR1 and CDR2 are SGHRS and YFSETQ. The V and J ends lost 4 bases and 5 bases, in that order; junction bases with no gene match: 5.

This chain's CDR3 is CSASSGGSAYF. The CDR3 DNA reads as TGCAGTGCTAGTAGCGGGGGAAGCGCGTATTTT. The chain recombines TRBV20-1 with TRBJ2-3, with TRBD2 matching 9 bases. This CDR3 comprises 11 residues. The germline CDR1 and CDR2 sequences are DFQATT and SNEGSKA (reference sequence). V was clipped by 3 bases and J by 14 bases; unmatched bases: 6.

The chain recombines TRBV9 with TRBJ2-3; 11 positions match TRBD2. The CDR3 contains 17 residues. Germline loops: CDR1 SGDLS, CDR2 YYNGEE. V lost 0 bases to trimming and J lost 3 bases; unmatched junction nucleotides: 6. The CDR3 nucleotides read TGTGCCAGCAGCGTAGGTGCCGGGACTAGCGGAACAGATACGCAGTATTTT. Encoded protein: CASSVGAGTSGTDTQYF.

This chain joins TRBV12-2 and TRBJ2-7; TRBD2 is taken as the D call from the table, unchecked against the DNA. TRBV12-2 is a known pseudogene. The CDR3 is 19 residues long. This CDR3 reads CASRLDHPSGRGRGYEQYF. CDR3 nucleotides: TGTGCAAGTCGCTTAGATCATCCTAGCGGGAGAGGAAGGGGGTACGAGCAGTACTTC.